A selection of T cell receptor beta chains follows, all from one sample in a study of beta chain features in type 1 diabetes. The table came from immunoSEQ multiplex PCR; TCRdb's copy has only in-frame clones and leaves some out. The data hold approximately 250,000 clones, with over 8.5% observed a single time. The sample was naive CD4+ T cells from blood. The receptors were gathered from a woman aged 18-29 years in good health. The CDR3 runs from the conserved cysteine through the conserved F or W. A D gene is named only where the DNA matches it firmly. Not every row has a clone size; where given, it reads once, few, many or a size class.

J gene: TRBJ2-2; V gene: TRBV5-1; D gene: TRBD2; clone size: NA; CDR3 DNA: TGCGCCAGCAGCGTCCCGGGACTAGCGGGAGTCAGCGGGGAGCTGTTTTTT; CDR3 protein: CASSVPGLAGVSGELFF
J gene: TRBJ2-2; V gene: TRBV5-4; D gene: NA; clone size: NA; CDR3 DNA: TGTGCCAGCAGCCCCGTTTTTACCGGGGAGCTGTTTTTT; CDR3 protein: CASSPVFTGELFF
J gene: TRBJ1-1; V gene: TRBV4-1; D gene: NA; clone size: NA; CDR3 DNA: TGCGCCAGCAGCCACGCACAGGCTAACACTGAAGCTTTCTTT; CDR3 protein: CASSHAQANTEAFF
J gene: TRBJ2-1; V gene: TRBV2; D gene: NA; clone size: few; CDR3 DNA: TGTGCCAGCAGGGATCCCGGACAGGAGCAGTTCTTC; CDR3 protein: CASRDPGQEQFF
J gene: TRBJ1-4; V gene: TRBV5-5; D gene: NA; clone size: NA; CDR3 DNA: TGTGCCAGCAGCCGGGGGTCAACTAATGAAAAACTGTTTTTT; CDR3 protein: CASSRGSTNEKLFF
J gene: TRBJ2-3; V gene: TRBV28; D gene: TRBD2; clone size: few; CDR3 DNA: TGTGCCAGCAGTTCGCGACTAGCGCTCCCGGCCCCACTAAGCACAGATACGCAGTATTTT; CDR3 protein: CASSSRLALPAPLSTDTQYF
J gene: TRBJ1-2; V gene: TRBV5-1; D gene: NA; clone size: NA; CDR3 DNA: TGCGCCAGCAGCTTGGCTCCCGGGACAACTGGCTACACCTTC; CDR3 protein: CASSLAPGTTGYTF
J gene: TRBJ2-5; V gene: TRBV7-6; D gene: NA; clone size: NA; CDR3 DNA: TGTGCCAGCAGCTTAATTCTTGGGGCGGAAGAGACCCAGTACTTC; CDR3 protein: CASSLILGAEETQYF
J gene: TRBJ1-2; V gene: TRBV19; D gene: TRBD1; clone size: NA; CDR3 DNA: TGTGCCAGTAGAGAAGAAGACAGGGGCGGCTACACCTTC; CDR3 protein: CASREEDRGGYTF
J gene: TRBJ1-1; V gene: TRBV7-2; D gene: NA; clone size: few; CDR3 DNA: TGTGCCAGCAGCGCCGTCCCAGGGAGGGGGGACACTGAAGCTTTCTTT; CDR3 protein: CASSAVPGRGDTEAFF
J gene: TRBJ1-1; V gene: TRBV7-9; D gene: TRBD1; clone size: NA; CDR3 DNA: TGTGCCAGCCAAGCCCCGACAGGGTACACTGAAGCTTTCTTT; CDR3 protein: CASQAPTGYTEAFF
J gene: TRBJ2-7; V gene: TRBV5-4; D gene: TRBD2; clone size: NA; CDR3 DNA: TGTGCCAGCAGCCCAGGGACTAGCGGGAGGGTTAACGAGCAGTACTTC; CDR3 protein: CASSPGTSGRVNEQYF
J gene: TRBJ1-5; V gene: TRBV5-1; D gene: NA; clone size: NA; CDR3 DNA: TGCGCCAGCAGCTTGGGGTCAGGTGGTCAGGGTCAGCCCCAGCATTTT; CDR3 protein: CASSLGSGGQGQPQHF
J gene: TRBJ1-1; V gene: TRBV30; D gene: TRBD1; clone size: NA; CDR3 DNA: TGTGCCTGGAGGGACAGGGGCGACACTGAAGCTTTCTTT; CDR3 protein: CAWRDRGDTEAFF
J gene: TRBJ2-2; V gene: TRBV5-4; D gene: NA; clone size: NA; CDR3 DNA: TGTGCCAGCAGCACGGCCGGGACACAAAACACCGGGGAGCTGTTTTTT; CDR3 protein: CASSTAGTQNTGELFF
J gene: TRBJ1-5; V gene: TRBV5-6; D gene: NA; clone size: few; CDR3 DNA: TGTGCCAGCAGCTTAGGACCACCGGGAGGCAATCAGCCCCAGCATTTT; CDR3 protein: CASSLGPPGGNQPQHF
J gene: TRBJ1-5; V gene: TRBV2; D gene: NA; clone size: NA; CDR3 DNA: TGTGCCAGCAGGCCGGGGGGGAATCAGCCCCAGCATTTT; CDR3 protein: CASRPGGNQPQHF
J gene: TRBJ2-5; V gene: TRBV20-1; D gene: NA; clone size: NA; CDR3 DNA: TGCAGTGCTACTAGGGAGACCCAGTACTTC; CDR3 protein: CSATRETQYF
J gene: TRBJ2-2; V gene: TRBV7-9; D gene: TRBD1; clone size: few; CDR3 DNA: TGTGCCACGACAGGGGACACCGGGGAGCTGTTTTTT; CDR3 protein: CATTGDTGELFF
J gene: TRBJ2-3; V gene: TRBV19; D gene: TRBD1; clone size: NA; CDR3 DNA: TGTGCCAGTAGTATCGGGACAGCTAGCACAGATACGCAGTATTTT; CDR3 protein: CASSIGTASTDTQYF
J gene: TRBJ1-1; V gene: TRBV5-6; D gene: TRBD1; clone size: few; CDR3 DNA: TGTGCCAGCAGCTTGGCCGGAGGGGGCGGCACTGAAGCTTTCTTT; CDR3 protein: CASSLAGGGGTEAFF
J gene: TRBJ2-3; V gene: TRBV30; D gene: NA; clone size: few; CDR3 DNA: TGTGCCTGGAGCGAGGGGGTCCGGAGCACAGATACGCAGTATTTT; CDR3 protein: CAWSEGVRSTDTQYF
J gene: TRBJ1-3; V gene: TRBV30; D gene: NA; clone size: NA; CDR3 DNA: TGTGCCTGGAGTGTACGACCCATCCCACAGGGAAACACCATATATTTT; CDR3 protein: CAWSVRPIPQGNTIYF
J gene: TRBJ2-2; V gene: TRBV30; D gene: NA; clone size: few; CDR3 DNA: TGTGCCTGGAGATGGGTGGCGGGGTCCACCGGGGAGCTGTTTTTT; CDR3 protein: CAWRWVAGSTGELFF
J gene: TRBJ2-7; V gene: TRBV7-2; D gene: NA; clone size: NA; CDR3 DNA: TGTGCCAGCAGCTTACGGACACACTCCTACGAGCAGTACTTC; CDR3 protein: CASSLRTHSYEQYF
J gene: TRBJ2-7; V gene: TRBV30; D gene: NA; clone size: NA; CDR3 DNA: TGTGCCTGGGCGGGCCAGAGGACTTACGAGCAGTACTTC; CDR3 protein: CAWAGQRTYEQYF
J gene: TRBJ2-1; V gene: TRBV9; D gene: NA; clone size: few; CDR3 DNA: TGTGCCAGCAGCGTAGGGAGACGGGGTAGCGATGAGCAGTTCTTC; CDR3 protein: CASSVGRRGSDEQFF
J gene: TRBJ2-7; V gene: TRBV2; D gene: TRBD2; clone size: NA; CDR3 DNA: TGTGCCAGCAGGGACGGACTAGCGTACGAGCAGTACTTC; CDR3 protein: CASRDGLAYEQYF
J gene: TRBJ1-1; V gene: TRBV6-5; D gene: TRBD1; clone size: few; CDR3 DNA: TGTGCCAGCAGCCTGGACAGGGGGAACACTGAAGCTTTCTTT; CDR3 protein: CASSLDRGNTEAFF
J gene: TRBJ1-6; V gene: TRBV18; D gene: TRBD1; clone size: few; CDR3 DNA: TGTGCCAGCTCACCCCGACAGGGGGAGAGTTCACCCCTCCACTTT; CDR3 protein: CASSPRQGESSPLHF
J gene: TRBJ1-6; V gene: TRBV27; D gene: TRBD1; clone size: NA; CDR3 DNA: TGTGCCAGCAGTTTAAGGTCAGGGGGCCTATCCTATAATTCACCCCTCCACTTT; CDR3 protein: CASSLRSGGLSYNSPLHF
J gene: TRBJ1-5; V gene: TRBV5-1; D gene: TRBD1; clone size: NA; CDR3 DNA: TGCGCCAGCAGCCCCGGACAGGGTGGGAGCAATCAGCCCCAGCATTTT; CDR3 protein: CASSPGQGGSNQPQHF
J gene: TRBJ2-2; V gene: TRBV6-5; D gene: TRBD1; clone size: few; CDR3 DNA: TGTGCCAGCAGTTACTCGGACAGGGACTTCGGGGAGCTGTTTTTT; CDR3 protein: CASSYSDRDFGELFF
J gene: TRBJ2-1; V gene: TRBV6-1; D gene: TRBD2; clone size: NA; CDR3 DNA: TGTGCCAGCAGTGGGTCGGGACTAGCGGGGAGCTCCTACAATGAGCAGTTCTTC; CDR3 protein: CASSGSGLAGSSYNEQFF
J gene: TRBJ1-1; V gene: TRBV9; D gene: NA; clone size: few; CDR3 DNA: TGTGCCAGCAGCGTAGGCCAGGGGCTATCGAACACTGAAGCTTTCTTT; CDR3 protein: CASSVGQGLSNTEAFF